This TCR beta chain was observed in a study of shared T cell receptors in the human thymus. Generated by immunoSEQ multiplex PCR, the TCRdb table keeps only in-frame clones and is missing some. The data hold roughly 710,000 clones, with around 85% observed a single time. This CDR3 comprises 18 residues. Trimming took 1 base from V and 3 from J; bases not matched to a gene: 7. Germline V gene data show CDR1 as SGDLS and CDR2 as YYNGEE. These data were also reused for a study on human thymus T cells. That paper adds: Samples came from healthy Finnish infants during open corrective cardiac surgery. The source of the thymus tissue was resections taken during corrective heart surgery. It looked as if thymic and blood repertoires used V and J genes in a biased way. Related research found strongly overlapping thymic repertoires in unrelated individuals.

The material sequenced was thymocytes. The sequence was collected from a girl under three years old with a congenital heart defect. The J gene is TRBJ2-3, the V gene TRBV9; 14 bases are shared with TRBD2. CDR3 DNA: TGTGCCAGCAGCGTATATCGGACTAGCGGGGGGTCTACAGATACGCAGTATTTT. Protein: CASSVYRTSGGSTDTQYF.